The 17 T cell receptor beta chains listed next were all sequenced from one sample in a study of regulatory T cells in long-lasting Graves disease. The TCR beta library used iRepertoire HTBI primers with Arm-PCR amplification of CDR3. Each CDR3 protein gets one entry after TCRdb re-called the multiplex PCR reads with MiXCR. The profile shows a few hundred thousand distinct CDR3 sequences, 20% to 30% of them singletons. Sample time point: persistent/refractory GD, antithyroid drugs over 5 years with positive TRAb. RNA extracted from PBMCs served as the sequencing template. The sequenced sample was peripheral blood mononuclear cells (PBMCs), obtained when the disease was refractory, from a patient treated with antithyroid drugs. Receptor source: a female donor with Graves disease.

With respect to this clonotype: One junction end disagrees with the germline gene, perhaps due to a read error. V and J are TRBV12-3 or TRBV12-4 and TRBJ1-1, with D hard to call. The CDR3 consists of 14 residues. The CDR3 protein is CTSIRTGMNTEAFF. The CDR3 nucleotides are TGTACCAGCATCCGGACGGGGATGAACACTGAAGCTTTCTTT.

The V and J genes are TRBV28 and TRBJ2-3; 10 bases align to TRBD2. V gave up 6 bases and J gave up 7 bases; unmatched junction bases: 7. This CDR3 has 14 residues. Germline V lookup: CDR1 MDHEN, CDR2 SYDVKM. CDR3 region: CASRKAGGRYTQYF. CDR3 coding DNA: TGTGCCAGCAGAAAAGCGGGAGGGCGATATACGCAGTATTTT.

This clonotype was seen repeatedly, ten times or more. DNA for the CDR3: TGTGCCAGCAGTTTGGGTAGCGGGAGGAGCCAGACCCAGTACTTC. Its translation is CASSLGSGRSQTQYF. The rearrangement uses TRBV28 and TRBJ2-5; 10 bases map to TRBD2. V trimming: 3 bases; J trimming: 6 bases; junction bases outside the gene matches: 7. Germline assignment: CDR1 MDHEN and CDR2 SYDVKM. The length of the CDR3 is 15 residues.

The sample holds a few counts of this clonotype. CDR3 protein: CASSIRNRGDYGYTF. CDR3 in DNA: TGTGCCAGTAGTATACGTAACAGGGGGGACTATGGCTACACCTTC. V is TRBV19 and J is TRBJ1-2; 8 nucleotides align to TRBD1. Germline CDR1 is LNHDA and CDR2 is SQIVND (reference sequence). V dropped 2 bases and J dropped 3; count of bases not matched to a gene: 5. The CDR3 runs 15 residues.

This clonotype was seen repeatedly, ten times or more. This sequence joins TRBV2 and TRBJ1-2; TRBD1 aligns across 10 bases. Trimming removed 8 bases from V and 6 bases from J; junction bases left unmatched: 9. This CDR3 spans 14 amino acids. Looked up from germline, CDR1 is SNHLY and CDR2 is FYNNEI. CDR3 region: CASLRDRGRNGYTF. As DNA, the CDR3 is TGTGCCAGCTTGAGGGACAGGGGAAGGAATGGCTACACCTTC.

Many counts were recorded for this clonotype. As DNA, the CDR3 is TGTGCCAGCAGTTCACTGACGGGGTCAACTAATGAAAAACTGTTTTTT. It translates to CASSSLTGSTNEKLFF. The rearrangement links TRBV28 to TRBJ1-4; D unclear. Germline lookup yields CDR1 MDHEN and CDR2 SYDVKM. This CDR3 spans 16 amino acids. The V gene lost 4 bases and the J gene lost 0 bases, with 12 bases spanning the gap.

A few counts support this clonotype. V usage is TRBV6-1 and J usage is TRBJ2-1; 10 bases map to TRBD2. The ends lost 4 bases at V and 9 bases at J; junction bases unmatched: 15. Germline CDR1 is MNHNS and CDR2 is SASEGT. The CDR3 is 17 residues long. The CDR3 region is CASSAWASGSGAGEQFF. The CDR3 DNA sequence: TGTGCCAGCAGTGCCTGGGCTAGCGGGAGTGGAGCGGGTGAGCAGTTCTTC.

This chain joins TRBV5-6 and TRBJ2-3, with 8 bases fitting TRBD2. This CDR3 spans 16 amino acids. Germline assignment: CDR1 SGHDT and CDR2 YYEEEE. Trimming removed 1 base from V and 3 bases from J; junction bases left unmatched: 7. CDR3 protein: CASSLPGTRLTDTQYF. As DNA, the CDR3 is TGTGCCAGCAGCTTGCCCGGGACTAGGTTAACAGATACGCAGTATTTT.

In regard to this clonotype: A much larger clone lies one base from this, so it may be a read error. The CDR3 ends on some other residue instead of the conserved phenylalanine or tryptophan, so this is likely a read error. V is TRBV12-3 or TRBV12-4 and J is TRBJ1-4; TRBD1 aligns across 8 bases. The CDR3 totals 17 residues. With V trimmed by 7 bases and J by 7 bases, 17 bases remained unmatched. CDR3 nucleotide sequence: TGTGCCAGCACCTACGGACAGGGCGGGGGAAGTACTGAAAAACTGTTTTCT. This codes for CASTYGQGGGSTEKLFS.

This clonotype was seen a handful of times. The rearrangement joins TRBV27 to TRBJ1-3, with D possibly matching TRBD1 (5 bases). V was shortened by 6 bases and J by 0 bases, with 15 bases between the two germline ends. Germline V gene data show CDR1 as MNHEY and CDR2 as SMNVEV (reference sequence). This CDR3 contains 16 residues. The CDR3 here is CASRSNQGRSGNTIYF. Written as DNA, the CDR3 is TGTGCCAGCAGGTCCAATCAGGGCCGCTCTGGAAACACCATATATTTT.

The J gene is TRBJ2-6, the V gene TRBV5-1, with D uncertain. This CDR3 comprises 14 residues. The germline CDR1 and CDR2 sequences are SGHRS and YFSETQ. V lost 6 bases to trimming and J lost 0 bases, with 7 bases between them. The CDR3 sequence: CASKLGSGANVLTF. CDR3 sequence (DNA): TGCGCCAGCAAGTTAGGCTCTGGGGCCAACGTCCTGACTTTC.

The table lists this clonotype with many counts. The V call is TRBV2, the J call TRBJ1-5; 8 nucleotides agree with TRBD1. Germline lookup yields CDR1 SNHLY and CDR2 FYNNEI. This CDR3 has 15 amino acids. The J segment lost 1 base and the V segment lost 3 bases, leaving 2 bases of the junction unmatched. The CDR3 sequence is CASSDRTGSNQPQHF. The CDR3 bases are TGTGCCAGCAGTGATCGGACAGGGAGCAATCAGCCCCAGCATTTT.

Many counts were recorded for this clonotype. This chain uses TRBV20-1 with TRBJ1-1; perhaps TRBD1 as D (5 bases). V shed 1 base and J shed 0 bases, with 15 bases lying between them. This CDR3 region has 16 residues. CDR1 is DFQATT, CDR2 SNEGSKA, per germline (reference sequence). CDR3 DNA sequence: TGCAGTGCTAGAGCCGGACACTCGACTATGAACACTGAAGCTTTCTTT. It yields the protein CSARAGHSTMNTEAFF.

This clonotype was recorded a few times. This chain links TRBV7-2 with TRBJ2-7, with 9 bases fitting TRBD2. V lost 3 bases to trimming and J lost 6 bases; unmatched junction nucleotides: 3. This CDR3 comprises 13 residues. In germline, CDR1 is SGHTA, CDR2 FQGNSA. Written as DNA, the CDR3 is TGTGCCAGCAGCTTCGCTAGCGGGGTCGAGCAGTACTTC. Its translation: CASSFASGVEQYF.

This clonotype was detected many times. The CDR3 loop reads CASSDRYTEAFF. The CDR3 DNA reads TGTGCCAGCAGTGACAGATACACTGAAGCTTTCTTT. This chain joins TRBV28 and TRBJ1-1, with D tentatively TRBD1 (5 bases). The CDR3 spans 12 residues. V lost 5 bases and J lost 3, with 7 bases in between. Germline CDR1 reads MDHEN; CDR2 reads SYDVKM.

This clonotype turned up a few times. The chain's CDR3 is CSARDSGWLAGEQYF. The CDR3 DNA reads as TGCAGTGCTAGAGATTCAGGGTGGCTAGCGGGGGAGCAGTACTTC. This rearrangement joins TRBV20-1 to TRBJ2-7; 9 bases line up with TRBD2. The V gene end was trimmed by 0 bases and the J gene end by 7 bases; junction bases not matched to a gene: 10. This CDR3 is 15 amino acids long. CDR1 DFQATT and CDR2 SNEGSKA come from the germline V gene (reference sequence).

The V gene is TRBV15, the J gene TRBJ2-5; a possible D gene is TRBD2 (6 bases). This CDR3 comprises 15 residues. Germline V lookup: CDR1 LNHNV, CDR2 YYDKDF (reference sequence). V lost 1 base and J lost 3, with 12 bases in between. CDR3 sequence (DNA): TGTGCCACCAGCAGAGGACGGGAGTTAAAAGAGACCCAGTACTTC. Translating gives CATSRGRELKETQYF.